Listed here are 5 T cell receptor beta chains from one sample, sequenced in a study of CD4 T cells in relation to SARS-CoV-2 and coronaviruses (dated by TCRdb to the early 2020s). No antigen has been assigned to these receptors. Library prep was done by the immunoSEQ multiplex PCR assay. TCRdb re-hosts the immuneACCESS table, in-frame sequences only. Its copies lack some clones; in the studies checked, an unresolved V gene accounts for under half of them, and the cause for the rest is not known. The sample table shows about 23,000 clones, and around 76% are seen once. The ten top clones hold about 15% of the sample. CD4+ T cells from unexposed donors were collected before the COVID-19 pandemic (2011-2018). Following 10 days of culture, the EasySep CD4+ T cell isolation kit was used to isolate CD4+ T cells. Sequencing used CD4+ T cells from PBMCs, cultured in vitro. These receptors all come from a human donor in good health.

The V and J genes are TRBV19 and TRBJ1-1; D possibly corresponds to TRBD1 (5 bases). Germline V gene lookup returns CDR1 LNHDA and CDR2 SQIVND (reference sequence). Trimming removed 3 bases from V and 8 bases from J, with 13 bases in between. The CDR3 totals 13 residues. CDR3 coding DNA: TGTGCCAGTAGTATCGTTGGGGCGCAGGAAGCTTTCTTT. Its translation: CASSIVGAQEAFF.

The CDR3 protein is CASSSGTGSSYEQYF. CDR3 bases: TGTGCCAGCAGTTCCGGGACAGGGAGCTCCTACGAGCAGTACTTC. The chain employs TRBV6-5 and TRBJ2-7; 9 bases map to TRBD1. Losses at the gene ends were 4 bases for V and 0 bases for J; bases not matched to a gene: 4. The germline V gene has CDR1 MNHEY and CDR2 SVGAGI. The CDR3 loop spans 15 amino acids.

V is TRBV7-9 and J is TRBJ1-2; the match to TRBD1 covers 7 bases. V lost 1 base, J lost 6 bases, and 5 bases stayed unmatched. Germline V CDR1 and CDR2: SEHNR, FQNEAQ (reference sequence). The CDR3 is made up of 14 amino acids. The CDR3 region has the DNA TGTGCCAGCAGCTTAGAGAGGGGGCACGATGGCTACACCTTC. Translating it yields CASSLERGHDGYTF. Full variable domain (outside the CDR3, taken from reference TRBV7-9 and TRBJ1-2): DTGVSQNPRHKITKRGQNVTFRCDPISEHNRLYWYRQTLGQGPEFLTYFQNEAQLEKSRLLSDRFSAERPKGSFSTLEIQRTEQGDSAMYLCASSLERGHDGYTFGSGTRLTVV.

This chain joins TRBV6-2 or TRBV6-3 and TRBJ2-6; D is unclear. Germline V gives CDR1 MNHEY, CDR2 SVGEGT. This CDR3 is built from 14 residues. Trimming cost V 2 bases and J 2 bases, with 4 bases left between them. The DNA of the CDR3 is TGTGCCAGCAGTTACAGGACTGGGGCCAACGTCCTGACTTTC. This translates into CASSYRTGANVLTF.

This CDR3 reads CASSYLAGSSYEQYF. The CDR3, as DNA: TGTGCCAGCAGTTATCTAGCGGGGTCCTCCTACGAGCAGTACTTC. The rearrangement links TRBV6-5 to TRBJ2-7; 9 bases map to TRBD2. CDR3 length equals 15 residues. Germline V gene lookup returns CDR1 MNHEY and CDR2 SVGAGI. The V gene end was trimmed by 3 bases and the J gene end by 0 bases; junction bases not matched to a gene: 3.